This T cell receptor (beta chain) was profiled in a study of T cells in Graves' hyperthyroidism and ophthalmopathy. Active moderate-to-severe ophthalmopathy, Clinical Activity Score at least 3, NOSPECS at least 4, under 3 months' duration. Fresh peripheral blood, less than 11 ml of it, supplied the PBMCs. Comments on this clonotype: Its antigen remains unidentified.

General study points: Blood shared most expanded thyroid clonotypes above 0.001. A median roughly 6.6 months before onset, the model predicted ophthalmopathy.

CDR3 length: 16 amino acids. Germline V lookup: CDR1 MGHDK, CDR2 SYGVNS. V lost 2 bases to trimming and J lost 3 bases; unmatched junction nucleotides: 6. Amplified TCR beta CDR3 regions derived from RNA transcripts. Primed by the HTBI set, a first-round RT-PCR was run on the TCR CDR3. MiXCR, applied by TCRdb to the multiplex PCR reads, yields one record per CDR3 protein. This table has more than 500,000 distinct CDR3 sequences, roughly a sixth appearing once. The specimen sequenced was blood. The TCR comes from a woman in her twenties or thirties with Graves' ophthalmopathy. The J gene is TRBJ2-2, the V gene TRBV25-1; TRBD1 matches 7 bases. CDR3 protein: CASSETETGYTGELFF. The DNA for the CDR3 is TGTGCCAGCAGTGAAACTGAGACAGGGTACACCGGGGAGCTGTTTTTT.